One and the same sample provided the 18 T cell receptor beta chains below, sequenced in a study of monozygotic twins with inflammatory bowel disease. TCRdb derives one entry per CDR3 protein from the 5' RACE reads, leaving out DNA. There are about 300,000 distinct CDR3 sequences in the sample, with approximately 5.4% held by the top ten. The sequencing sample was made of blood. The receptors come from a human donor with ulcerative colitis or Crohn's disease, or a healthy co-twin of an affected twin (not recorded which).

The chain links TRBV4-1 to TRBJ2-5; TCRdb returns TRBD2, unconfirmable since there is no DNA. The V gene's germline CDR1 is MGHRA and CDR2 YSYEKL. The CDR3 has 18 amino acids. The CDR3 loop reads CASSRRLAGGREQETQYF.

V gene TRBV18 combines with J gene TRBJ2-1; the TCRdb D gene call, TRBD2, has no DNA to confirm it. This CDR3 is 13 amino acids long. Germline V lookup: CDR1 KGHSH, CDR2 LQKENI. The CDR3 region is CASSPGLAGEQFF.

The V and J genes are TRBV7-8 and TRBJ2-2. The CDR3 is 13 amino acids. The germline CDR1 and CDR2 sequences are SGHVS and FQNEAQ. The CDR3 region is CASSLEPAGELFF. The full variable domain, rest sourced from reference TRBV7-8 and TRBJ2-2, is GAGVSQSPRYKVAKRGQDVALRCDPISGHVSLFWYQQALGQGPEFLTYFQNEAQLDKSGLPSDRFFAERPEGSVSTLKIQRTQQEDSAVYLCASSLEPAGELFFGEGSRLTVL.

The chain is built from TRBV7-2 and TRBJ2-1; TCRdb returns TRBD2, unconfirmable since there is no DNA. The CDR3 sequence is 17 residues long. Germline V gene lookup returns CDR1 SGHTA and CDR2 FQGNSA. Here the CDR3 reads CASSLTPSSGPYNEQFF.

J is TRBJ1-6 and V is TRBV5-6; TCRdb calls TRBD1, which cannot be checked without DNA. Germline V lookup: CDR1 SGHDT, CDR2 YYEEEE. CDR3 size: 16 residues. This chain's CDR3 is CASIQQGAKYNSPLHF.

The chain joins TRBV7-9 to TRBJ2-5. This CDR3 comprises 13 residues. Germline V gene sequence: CDR1 SEHNR, CDR2 FQNEAQ (reference sequence). The CDR3 spells CASSFFQKETQYF.

The genes are TRBV20-1 and TRBJ2-1; TCRdb picks TRBD1, but there is no DNA to check that call. This CDR3 region has 13 residues. Germline assignment: CDR1 DFQATT and CDR2 SNEGSKA (reference sequence). The CDR3 spells CSAPGSSYNEQFF.

The chain recombines TRBV7-2 with TRBJ2-1. The CDR3 is made up of 15 amino acids. Germline CDR1 SGHTA, CDR2 FQGNSA. This chain's CDR3 is CASSSQGGAYNEQFF.

The chain has TRBV9 and TRBJ1-1; the D call from TCRdb, TRBD1, cannot be confirmed without DNA. The V gene's germline CDR1 is SGDLS and CDR2 YYNGEE. The CDR3 covers 13 residues. CDR3 protein: CASNLQGGTEAFF.

The CDR3 sequence: CASGGQGPYEQYF. The V gene is TRBV28, the J gene TRBJ2-7; TCRdb's assignment of TRBD1 cannot be checked, as there is no DNA. The CDR3 sequence is 13 residues long. CDR1 MDHEN and CDR2 SYDVKM come from the germline V gene.

The gene calls are TRBV12-3 or TRBV12-4 and TRBJ1-4. The CDR3 totals 16 residues. This CDR3 reads CASSLSGTGYNEKLFF.

The chain combines TRBV19 with TRBJ2-5; TCRdb calls TRBD1, which cannot be checked without DNA. The germline gives CDR1 LNHDA, CDR2 SQIVND (reference sequence). The CDR3 spans 13 residues. Here the CDR3 reads CASSIRQRETQYF.

The V and J genes are TRBV4-2 and TRBJ2-1; TCRdb returns TRBD2, unconfirmable since there is no DNA. This CDR3 is 16 amino acids long. Germline V gene sequence: CDR1 LGHNA, CDR2 YNFKEQ. CDR3 sequence reads: CASSQILSAGSNEQFF.

The chain links TRBV6-2 or TRBV6-3 to TRBJ1-2; TCRdb picks TRBD1, but there is no DNA to check that call. CDR1 and CDR2 (germline): MNHEY, SVGEGT. This CDR3 contains 14 residues. The CDR3 sequence: CASSHNRGLFGYTF.

This chain links TRBV5-1 with TRBJ2-3; TCRdb calls TRBD1, which cannot be checked without DNA. This CDR3 region has 15 residues. Germline V lookup: CDR1 SGHRS, CDR2 YFSETQ. The CDR3 is CASSLEAGGTDTQYF. The complete variable domain, with remaining parts taken from reference TRBV5-1 and TRBJ2-3, reads KAGVTQTPRYLIKTRGQQVTLSCSPISGHRSVSWYQQTPGQGLQFLFEYFSETQRNKGNFPGRFSGRQFSNSRSEMNVSTLELGDSALYLCASSLEAGGTDTQYFGPGTRLTVL.

The chain combines TRBV25-1 with TRBJ1-2. The CDR3 spans 15 residues. CDR1 is MGHDK, CDR2 SYGVNS, per germline. CDR3 sequence: CASSESTGFTYGYTF.

This chain connects TRBV20-1 to TRBJ1-5. The CDR3 spans 14 residues. Germline-derived CDR1 and CDR2 are DFQATT and SNEGSKA (reference sequence). The CDR3 loop is CSAPRGGGNQPQHF.

The genes are TRBV20-1 and TRBJ2-2. This CDR3 has 12 residues. The V gene's germline CDR1 is DFQATT and CDR2 SNEGSKA (reference sequence). The CDR3 is CSASSRPGELFF.